This T cell receptor beta chain originates from a study of response to subunit inactivated influenza vaccine. TCRdb fed the RT-PCR reads into MiXCR, producing one record per CDR3 protein. The sample lists 650,000 to 850,000 distinct CDR3 sequences; around 13% were seen once. Many counts were recorded for this clonotype. A read error may produce the germline difference seen at one junction end. The germline gives CDR1 SGHRS, CDR2 YFSETQ. The CDR3 spans 13 residues. The specimen was PBMCs from blood, collected 14 to 15 days before vaccination. This receptor was obtained from a man in his fifties who received an inactivated influenza vaccine. The chain is built from TRBV5-1 and TRBJ1-1; possibly TRBD1 for D (5 bases). CDR3 amino acids: CASSQGENTEAFF. The CDR3 region has the DNA TGTGCCAGCAGCCAGGGAGAGAACACTGAAGCTTTCTTT.